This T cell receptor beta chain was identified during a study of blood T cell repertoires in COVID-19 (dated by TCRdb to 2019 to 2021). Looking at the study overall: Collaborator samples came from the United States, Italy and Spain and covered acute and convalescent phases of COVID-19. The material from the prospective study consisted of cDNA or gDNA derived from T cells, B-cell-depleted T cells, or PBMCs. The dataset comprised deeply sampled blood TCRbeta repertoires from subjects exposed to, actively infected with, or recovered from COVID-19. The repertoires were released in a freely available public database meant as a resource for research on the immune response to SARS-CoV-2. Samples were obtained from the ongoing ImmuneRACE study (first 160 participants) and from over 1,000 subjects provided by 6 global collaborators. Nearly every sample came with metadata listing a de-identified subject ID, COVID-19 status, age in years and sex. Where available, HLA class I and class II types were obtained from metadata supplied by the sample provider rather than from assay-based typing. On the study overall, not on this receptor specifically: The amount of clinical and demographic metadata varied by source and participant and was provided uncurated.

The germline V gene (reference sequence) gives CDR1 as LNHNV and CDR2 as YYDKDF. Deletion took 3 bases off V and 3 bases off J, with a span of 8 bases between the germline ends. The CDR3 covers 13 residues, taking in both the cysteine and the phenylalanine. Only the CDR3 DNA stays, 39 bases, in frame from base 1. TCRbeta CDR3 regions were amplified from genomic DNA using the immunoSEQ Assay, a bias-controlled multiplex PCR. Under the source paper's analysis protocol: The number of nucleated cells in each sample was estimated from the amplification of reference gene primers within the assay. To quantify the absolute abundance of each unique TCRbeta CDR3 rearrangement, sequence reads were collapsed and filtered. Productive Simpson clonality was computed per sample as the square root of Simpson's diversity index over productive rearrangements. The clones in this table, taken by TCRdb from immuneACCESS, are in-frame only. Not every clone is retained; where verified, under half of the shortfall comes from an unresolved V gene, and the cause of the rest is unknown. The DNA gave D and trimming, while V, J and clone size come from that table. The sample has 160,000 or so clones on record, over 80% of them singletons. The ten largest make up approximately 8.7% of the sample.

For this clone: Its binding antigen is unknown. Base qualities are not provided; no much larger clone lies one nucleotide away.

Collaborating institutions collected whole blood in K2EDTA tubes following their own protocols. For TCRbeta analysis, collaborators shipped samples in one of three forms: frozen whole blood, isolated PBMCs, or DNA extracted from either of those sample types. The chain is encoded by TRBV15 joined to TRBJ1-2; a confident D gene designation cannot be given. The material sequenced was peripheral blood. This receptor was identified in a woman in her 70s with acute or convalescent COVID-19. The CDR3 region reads CATSRREDYGYTF. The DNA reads TGTGCCACCAGCAGGCGGGAGGACTATGGCTACACCTTC.